The rows below give T cell receptor beta chains drawn from one sample of a study of untreated major depressive disorder. Assay used: immunoSEQ multiplex PCR; TCRdb lists only in-frame clones, some missing. The sample lists 20,000 to 25,000 clones, 85% to 90% occurring once. Sequenced material: CD4+ T cells from PBMCs. Source of these receptors: a woman aged 40-49 years in good health. Each CDR3 is given with its conserved first and last residue. Each record gives: clone size, V gene, J gene, D gene, CDR3 DNA, CDR3 protein. D genes are given only for firm matches. Clone sizes are given selectively: once, few, many, or a class where the clone is expanded.

clone_size: -; v_call: TRBV19; j_call: TRBJ2-1; d_call: TRBD2; cdr3_nt: TGTGCCAGTAGTACCCCGACTAGCTTTAATGAGCAGTTCTTC; cdr3_aa: CASSTPTSFNEQFF
clone_size: few; v_call: TRBV19; j_call: TRBJ1-2; d_call: -; cdr3_nt: TGTGCCAGTAGTACAGGAGAGTATGGCTACACCTTC; cdr3_aa: CASSTGEYGYTF
clone_size: -; v_call: TRBV27; j_call: TRBJ2-7; d_call: TRBD2; cdr3_nt: TGTGCCAGCAGTGGGAGACTAGCGGGAGGGCACGAGCAGTACTTC; cdr3_aa: CASSGRLAGGHEQYF
clone_size: -; v_call: TRBV5-6; j_call: TRBJ1-2; d_call: -; cdr3_nt: TGTGCCAGCAGCTTGCGACAGTTTGGCGGCTACACCTTC; cdr3_aa: CASSLRQFGGYTF
clone_size: -; v_call: TRBV27; j_call: TRBJ2-7; d_call: -; cdr3_nt: TGTGCCAGCAGTAAACAGGGGAGGTCCTACGAGCAGTACTTC; cdr3_aa: CASSKQGRSYEQYF
clone_size: -; v_call: TRBV5-6; j_call: TRBJ1-2; d_call: TRBD1; cdr3_nt: TGTGCCAGCAGCTTGGCCTTCCGGGACAGGGCTGCATATGGCTACACCTTC; cdr3_aa: CASSLAFRDRAAYGYTF
clone_size: -; v_call: TRBV7-9; j_call: TRBJ2-3; d_call: -; cdr3_nt: TGTGCCAGCAGCTCGGACAAGAGCACAGATACGCAGTATTTT; cdr3_aa: CASSSDKSTDTQYF
clone_size: -; v_call: TRBV19; j_call: TRBJ2-6; d_call: -; cdr3_nt: TGTGCCAGTAGAGTCTCTGGGGCCAACGTCCTGACTTTC; cdr3_aa: CASRVSGANVLTF
clone_size: -; v_call: TRBV7-9; j_call: TRBJ2-1; d_call: TRBD2; cdr3_nt: TGTGCCAGCAGCCTGACTAGCGGGATTAGCTCCTACAATGAGCAGTTCTTC; cdr3_aa: CASSLTSGISSYNEQFF
clone_size: -; v_call: TRBV5-4; j_call: TRBJ1-2; d_call: TRBD1; cdr3_nt: TGTGCCAGCAGCTTGGAGTCTTGGACAGGTGGCTACACCTTC; cdr3_aa: CASSLESWTGGYTF
clone_size: -; v_call: TRBV2; j_call: TRBJ2-3; d_call: TRBD2; cdr3_nt: TGTGCCAGCAGGAGCGGGGTCGAGGTTGATACGCAGTATTTT; cdr3_aa: CASRSGVEVDTQYF
clone_size: -; v_call: TRBV7-8; j_call: TRBJ2-5; d_call: TRBD2; cdr3_nt: TGTGCCAGCAGCCACTGGCGGGGGGGCCCTGAAGAGACCCAGTACTTC; cdr3_aa: CASSHWRGGPEETQYF
clone_size: once; v_call: TRBV23-1; j_call: TRBJ1-5; d_call: -; cdr3_nt: TGCGCCAGCAGTCAATCGAGGGCCGGGGTTCTTAGCAATCAGCCCCAGCATTTT; cdr3_aa: CASSQSRAGVLSNQPQHF
clone_size: -; v_call: TRBV5-6; j_call: TRBJ1-4; d_call: TRBD1; cdr3_nt: TGTGCCAGCAGCTTCGGGACAGCTAATGAAAAACTGTTTTTT; cdr3_aa: CASSFGTANEKLFF
clone_size: -; v_call: TRBV25-1; j_call: TRBJ1-2; d_call: TRBD1; cdr3_nt: TGTGCCAGCAACCCAGGGGGGCCCTATGGCTACACCTTC; cdr3_aa: CASNPGGPYGYTF
clone_size: once; v_call: TRBV6-5; j_call: TRBJ1-3; d_call: -; cdr3_nt: TGTGCCAGCAGTTACACCTCCGGGACCTCTGGAAACACCATATATTTT; cdr3_aa: CASSYTSGTSGNTIYF
clone_size: -; v_call: TRBV5-4; j_call: TRBJ1-2; d_call: TRBD1; cdr3_nt: TGTGCCAGCAGCTCCCCACAGGGGGTAGGCGGCTACACCTTC; cdr3_aa: CASSSPQGVGGYTF
clone_size: -; v_call: TRBV5-1; j_call: TRBJ2-3; d_call: TRBD2; cdr3_nt: TGCGCCTGCGCGGGGGACACAGATACGCAGTATTTT; cdr3_aa: CACAGDTDTQYF
clone_size: -; v_call: TRBV18; j_call: TRBJ1-3; d_call: -; cdr3_nt: TGTGCCAGCTCACGTGCCTCTGGAAACACCATATATTTT; cdr3_aa: CASSRASGNTIYF
clone_size: -; v_call: TRBV6-5; j_call: TRBJ1-5; d_call: -; cdr3_nt: TGTGCCAGCAGTAGGACAGTTTATAGCAATCAGCCCCAGCATTTT; cdr3_aa: CASSRTVYSNQPQHF
clone_size: -; v_call: TRBV5-6; j_call: TRBJ2-2; d_call: -; cdr3_nt: TGTGCCAGCAGCTTGGGAGGGGTGAACACCGGGGAGCTGTTTTTT; cdr3_aa: CASSLGGVNTGELFF
clone_size: -; v_call: TRBV27; j_call: TRBJ1-2; d_call: TRBD1; cdr3_nt: TGTGCCAGCAGCCTGACAGGGAACTATGGCTACACCTTC; cdr3_aa: CASSLTGNYGYTF
clone_size: -; v_call: TRBV14; j_call: TRBJ1-5; d_call: TRBD1; cdr3_nt: TGTGCCAGCAGCCAAACCTCCGGGACAGGGGGCGCGGGCAGCAATCAGCCCCAGCATTTT; cdr3_aa: CASSQTSGTGGAGSNQPQHF
clone_size: -; v_call: TRBV5-6; j_call: TRBJ2-5; d_call: -; cdr3_nt: TGTGCCAGCAGCTTGTTGCAAGAGACCCAGTACTTC; cdr3_aa: CASSLLQETQYF
clone_size: -; v_call: TRBV5-5; j_call: TRBJ2-2; d_call: -; cdr3_nt: TGTGCCAGCGCCCCTTTTCCCGGAGGGAGGGAGCTGTTTTTT; cdr3_aa: CASAPFPGGRELFF
clone_size: -; v_call: TRBV6-4; j_call: TRBJ2-3; d_call: -; cdr3_nt: TGTGCCAGCAGTGACTCGGGCAGGGGTACGCAGTATTTT; cdr3_aa: CASSDSGRGTQYF
clone_size: -; v_call: TRBV6-1; j_call: TRBJ2-1; d_call: TRBD2; cdr3_nt: TGTGCCAGCAGTGCGTTAGCGGGGGGGCGGTTCTATGAGCAGTTCTTC; cdr3_aa: CASSALAGGRFYEQFF
clone_size: -; v_call: TRBV14; j_call: TRBJ2-5; d_call: TRBD1; cdr3_nt: TGTGCCAGCAGCCGGTACAGGGGGATACAAGAGACCCAGTACTTC; cdr3_aa: CASSRYRGIQETQYF
clone_size: -; v_call: TRBV7-2; j_call: TRBJ1-6; d_call: TRBD1; cdr3_nt: TGTGCCAGCAGCTTCAGGGGGCCTCAAGGGAATTCACCCCTCCACTTT; cdr3_aa: CASSFRGPQGNSPLHF
clone_size: -; v_call: TRBV6-6; j_call: TRBJ1-5; d_call: -; cdr3_nt: TGTGCCACCTCATCCGCCTGGGGACGCAATCAGCCCCAGCATTTT; cdr3_aa: CATSSAWGRNQPQHF
clone_size: -; v_call: TRBV27; j_call: TRBJ1-4; d_call: -; cdr3_nt: TGTGCCAGCAGTTTTCGGGTGCCGCATGAAAAACTGTTTTTT; cdr3_aa: CASSFRVPHEKLFF
clone_size: once; v_call: TRBV28; j_call: TRBJ1-5; d_call: TRBD1; cdr3_nt: TGTGCCAGCAGTTCCGGACAGGGGCCTGTGTCCCAGCATTTT; cdr3_aa: CASSSGQGPVSQHF
clone_size: -; v_call: TRBV28; j_call: TRBJ1-6; d_call: TRBD1; cdr3_nt: TGTGCCAGCACCCTACCCAGACAGGGGAGGAATTCACCCCTCCACTTT; cdr3_aa: CASTLPRQGRNSPLHF
clone_size: -; v_call: TRBV4-2; j_call: TRBJ2-3; d_call: TRBD2; cdr3_nt: TGTGCCAGCAGCAAGCAAGGTCAGCGGGGGAGCGGGGATACGCAGTATTTT; cdr3_aa: CASSKQGQRGSGDTQYF
clone_size: once; v_call: TRBV2; j_call: TRBJ2-5; d_call: -; cdr3_nt: TGTGCCAGCAGTGAAGGAGGTGTCACGGAGACCCAGTACTTC; cdr3_aa: CASSEGGVTETQYF
clone_size: few; v_call: TRBV19; j_call: TRBJ1-5; d_call: -; cdr3_nt: TGTGCCAGTACCCGGCGAGGAGCTGACCAGCCCCAGCATTTT; cdr3_aa: CASTRRGADQPQHF
clone_size: -; v_call: TRBV7-9; j_call: TRBJ2-5; d_call: TRBD1; cdr3_nt: TGTGCCAGCAGCTCCTGGGACAGTCTGAAAGAGACCCAGTACTTC; cdr3_aa: CASSSWDSLKETQYF
clone_size: -; v_call: TRBV7-9; j_call: TRBJ1-4; d_call: -; cdr3_nt: TGTGCCAGCAGGACAGGAACTAATGAAAAACTGTTTTTT; cdr3_aa: CASRTGTNEKLFF
clone_size: -; v_call: TRBV10-2; j_call: TRBJ1-5; d_call: -; cdr3_nt: TGCGCCTCTAAGGGGGGTAGCAATCAGCCCCAGCATTTT; cdr3_aa: CASKGGSNQPQHF
clone_size: -; v_call: TRBV11-2; j_call: TRBJ2-5; d_call: -; cdr3_nt: TGTGCCAGCAGCTTAGGGGGGCGGCAGTGGGAGACCCAGTACTTC; cdr3_aa: CASSLGGRQWETQYF
clone_size: -; v_call: TRBV28; j_call: TRBJ2-7; d_call: TRBD1; cdr3_nt: TGTGCCAGCAGTTTAGGGCACCGGGGACAGGGGGTTTTGGGTACCTACGAGCAGTACTTC; cdr3_aa: CASSLGHRGQGVLGTYEQYF
clone_size: once; v_call: TRBV5-1; j_call: TRBJ1-2; d_call: -; cdr3_nt: TGCGCCAGCAGCTTGGAGGGGAACTATGGCTACACCTTC; cdr3_aa: CASSLEGNYGYTF
clone_size: -; v_call: TRBV19; j_call: TRBJ2-1; d_call: TRBD2; cdr3_nt: TGTGCCAGGCCTAGCGGGAGAATTTACAATGAGCAGTTCTTC; cdr3_aa: CARPSGRIYNEQFF
clone_size: -; v_call: TRBV5-1; j_call: TRBJ2-1; d_call: TRBD2; cdr3_nt: TGCGCCAGCAGCTGGGGACTAGCGGGGGCATTCTACAATGAGCAGTTCTTC; cdr3_aa: CASSWGLAGAFYNEQFF
clone_size: -; v_call: TRBV27; j_call: TRBJ1-1; d_call: TRBD1; cdr3_nt: TGTGCCAGCAGTTTCTCGCGTGGGACAGGGGGAGAAGCTTTCTTT; cdr3_aa: CASSFSRGTGGEAFF
clone_size: -; v_call: TRBV6-1; j_call: TRBJ1-1; d_call: TRBD1; cdr3_nt: TGTGCCAGCAGTCCCTGGACAGGGACAGGCACTGAAGCTTTCTTT; cdr3_aa: CASSPWTGTGTEAFF
clone_size: -; v_call: TRBV7-9; j_call: TRBJ1-1; d_call: TRBD1; cdr3_nt: TGTGCCAGCAGCTTAGGACAGGGTCTCGTGGACACTGAAGCTTTCTTT; cdr3_aa: CASSLGQGLVDTEAFF
clone_size: -; v_call: TRBV2; j_call: TRBJ2-3; d_call: TRBD2; cdr3_nt: TGTGCCAGCAGTCCCTTAGCGGGAGTCACAGATACGCAGTATTTT; cdr3_aa: CASSPLAGVTDTQYF